The clone carrying this TCR beta chain occurred many times. The antigen remains undetermined. At one of its ends the junction is not consistent with the germline gene, which may arise from a read error. These data come from a study of T cells in Graves' hyperthyroidism and ophthalmopathy. Points from the study as a whole: Stable hyperthyroidism and ophthalmopathy were separated using 13 V-J signatures.

The CDR3 loop spans 14 amino acids. CDR1 is SQVTM and CDR2 is ANQGSEA in the germline V gene. The cohort's ophthalmopathy patients, a group with duration under 3 months, had a Clinical Activity Score of at least 3 and a NOSPECS grade of at least 4. Amplification of TCR beta CDR3 regions was performed using RNA transcripts as template. The TCR CDR3 first-round RT-PCR relied on the HTBI primer set. TCRdb reprocessed the multiplex PCR reads with MiXCR, giving one entry per CDR3 protein. The profile shows 500,000 to 800,000 distinct CDR3 sequences, 13% to 15% of them singletons. The chain recombines TRBV29-1 with TRBJ2-7, with TRBD1 matching over 9 bases. The sample consisted of blood. The source of this sequence is a woman aged 45-59 years with Graves' ophthalmopathy. This CDR3 is CSIEGGTGPYEQYF. The CDR3 bases are TGCAGCATTGAGGGGGGGACAGGGCCCTACGAGCAGTACTTC.